One and the same sample provided the 19 T cell receptor beta chains below, sequenced in a study of cytomegalovirus exposure and HLA in healthy donors. The PCR made use of 60 Vbeta and 13 Jbeta primers. Libraries were prepared by immunoSEQ multiplex PCR; TCRdb keeps only in-frame clonotypes and omits some of them. The table has roughly 80,000 clones, approximately 71% seen once. The sample was PBMCs. Receptors were obtained from a middle-aged woman in good health and CMV-seronegative.

This clone was seen only a few times. The rearrangement uses TRBV4-1 and TRBJ1-2, with D hard to call. The V end was cut by 0 bases, the J end by 4 bases, with 15 bases between. CDR3 length: 16 residues. Per the germline V gene, CDR1 is MGHRA and CDR2 is YSYEKL. This CDR3 reads CASSQDQEVLRYGYTF. The CDR3, as DNA: TGCGCCAGCAGCCAAGACCAGGAGGTCCTACGCTATGGCTACACCTTC.

The gene calls are TRBV5-5 and TRBJ2-1; 10 positions agree with TRBD2. The germline CDR1 and CDR2 sequences are SGHKS and YYEKEE (reference sequence). This CDR3 has 16 residues. The trim removed 1 base at V and 9 bases at J, leaving 10 bases unmatched. The CDR3: CASSLMSLAGASEQFF. The CDR3 DNA sequence: TGTGCCAGCAGCTTGATGAGTCTAGCGGGAGCGAGTGAGCAGTTCTTC.

This chain uses TRBV9 with TRBJ1-1; D not resolved. The V and J ends lost 0 bases and 1 base respectively, with 13 bases between them. This CDR3 is 16 amino acids long. Germline values: CDR1 SGDLS, CDR2 YYNGEE. The CDR3 nucleotides are TGTGCCAGCAGCGTAGCCTCCCTAGGCCAGAACACTGAAGCTTTCTTT. It encodes CASSVASLGQNTEAFF.

CDR3 sequence (DNA): TGTGCCAGCTCACGGGTCGCGGGGGCCCAAGAGACCCAGTACTTC. Translated: CASSRVAGAQETQYF. V gene TRBV18 combines with J gene TRBJ2-5, with a tentative D call TRBD2 (7 bases). V lost 4 bases to trimming and J lost 1 base, with 13 bases between them. In germline, CDR1 is KGHSH, CDR2 LQKENI. This CDR3 spans 15 amino acids.

The chain combines TRBV19 with TRBJ1-4, with D uncertain. The V gene lost 4 bases and the J gene lost 7 bases, with 10 bases spanning the gap. The CDR3 spans 13 residues. Germline CDR1 LNHDA, CDR2 SQIVND (reference sequence). The DNA of the CDR3 is TGTGCCAGTAGTACCGCAGTGGTTGAAAAACTGTTTTTT. Residues: CASSTAVVEKLFF.

The V and J genes are TRBV30 and TRBJ1-2; TRBD1 aligns across 9 bases. CDR1 and CDR2 (germline): GTSNPN, SVGIG (reference sequence). J lost 7 bases, V lost 5 bases, and 5 bases had no gene match. The CDR3 totals 12 residues. CDR3 loop: CAWGTGTSGYTF. The CDR3 nucleotides are TGTGCCTGGGGGACAGGGACCTCTGGCTACACCTTC.

This chain connects TRBV19 to TRBJ2-1, with D perhaps matching TRBD1 (6 bases). The germline V and J ends were trimmed by 1 base and 4 bases, with 14 bases remaining between them. The CDR3 has 16 amino acids. CDR1 LNHDA and CDR2 SQIVND come from the germline V gene (reference sequence). CDR3 sequence reads: CASSIGSDRGYNEQFF. In DNA, the CDR3 is TGTGCCAGTAGTATAGGTTCGGACAGAGGGTACAATGAGCAGTTCTTC.

The rearrangement links TRBV6-1 to TRBJ2-1; D might be TRBD2 (5 bases). The CDR3 extends over 14 amino acids. Between the trimmed V and J ends, which lost 5 bases and 2 bases, there was a span of 10 bases. Germline assignment: CDR1 MNHNS and CDR2 SASEGT. The CDR3 loop is CASSFDGTYNEQFF. In DNA, the CDR3 is TGTGCCAGCAGTTTTGACGGGACCTACAATGAGCAGTTCTTC.

The chain carries TRBV7-8 and TRBJ2-2, with TRBD2 matching over 11 bases. This CDR3 has 16 amino acids. Trimming cost V 2 bases and J 7 bases; bases outside gene matches: 6. Looked up from germline, CDR1 is SGHVS and CDR2 is FQNEAQ. The CDR3: CASSLPTSGSVGELFF. CDR3 nucleotides: TGTGCCAGCAGCTTACCCACTAGCGGGAGTGTCGGGGAGCTGTTTTTT. The whole variable domain, filled in from reference TRBV7-8 and TRBJ2-2, reads GAGVSQSPRYKVAKRGQDVALRCDPISGHVSLFWYQQALGQGPEFLTYFQNEAQLDKSGLPSDRFFAERPEGSVSTLKIQRTQQEDSAVYLCASSLPTSGSVGELFFGEGSRLTVL.

The V gene is TRBV11-2, the J gene TRBJ2-7, with D possibly matching TRBD2 (5 bases). The ends were cut back, 0 bases at V and 0 bases at J, with 15 bases in the middle. Germline V gene lookup returns CDR1 SGHAT and CDR2 FQNNGV. The CDR3 length is 17 residues. The DNA for the CDR3 is TGTGCCAGCAGCTTAGATTCTAGCAGCGTTCGCTCCTACGAGCAGTACTTC. Its protein is CASSLDSSSVRSYEQYF.

CDR3 protein: CASRLREGVFYEQFF. The CDR3 DNA reads as TGCGCCAGCCGCCTTCGGGAGGGAGTCTTCTATGAGCAGTTCTTC. The V call is TRBV10-2, the J call TRBJ2-1; TRBD2 agrees at 8 bases. CDR3 length: 15 amino acids. The ends lost 8 bases at V and 8 bases at J; junction bases unmatched: 14. From germline, CDR1 is WSHSY and CDR2 SAAADI.

This clone appeared a single time. The chain recombines TRBV29-1 with TRBJ2-2, with 7 bases lining up with TRBD2. This CDR3 is 15 amino acids long. The germline V gene has CDR1 SQVTM and CDR2 ANQGSEA. With 4 bases clipped from V and 1 base from J, the junction kept 6 bases outside the gene matches. CDR3 amino acids: CSVVSGTENTGELFF. CDR3 coding DNA: TGCAGCGTTGTAAGCGGGACGGAGAACACCGGGGAGCTGTTTTTT.

This clone was picked up one time. The chain couples TRBV4-3 to TRBJ2-2; the match to TRBD2 covers 9 bases. J lost 5 bases, V lost 6 bases, and 7 bases had no gene match. CDR3 size: 15 residues. Germline loops: CDR1 LGHNA, CDR2 YSLEER. This CDR3 is CASSVIAGETGELFF. CDR3 DNA: TGCGCCAGCAGTGTAATAGCGGGAGAAACCGGGGAGCTGTTTTTT.

The chain links TRBV7-6 to TRBJ2-2; 7 bases agree with TRBD2. The CDR3 consists of 15 residues. Germline-derived CDR1 and CDR2 are SGHVS and FNYEAQ. V trimming: 5 bases; J trimming: 5 bases; junction bases outside the gene matches: 8. CDR3 in amino acids: CASSPGRGLTGELFF. The CDR3 bases are TGTGCCAGCAGCCCGGGGAGGGGCTTGACCGGGGAGCTGTTTTTT.

This chain joins TRBV29-1 and TRBJ2-1; 9 bases agree with TRBD2. Looked up from germline, CDR1 is SQVTM and CDR2 is ANQGSEA. This CDR3 has 16 residues. V dropped 6 bases and J dropped 6; count of bases not matched to a gene: 15. CDR3 amino acids: CSVGINSGSTSNEQFF. CDR3 nucleotide sequence: TGCAGCGTCGGGATAAATAGCGGGAGTACGTCCAATGAGCAGTTCTTC.

CDR3 region: CAWSSGGPGETQYF. As DNA, the CDR3 is TGTGCCTGGAGTAGCGGGGGACCTGGAGAGACCCAGTACTTC. This sequence joins TRBV30 and TRBJ2-5; 8 nucleotides line up with TRBD2. Looked up from germline, CDR1 is GTSNPN and CDR2 is SVGIG (reference sequence). This CDR3 is built from 14 residues. Trimming removed 2 bases from V and 4 bases from J; junction bases left unmatched: 6.

V usage is TRBV7-3 and J usage is TRBJ2-2, with TRBD2 as a possible D gene (6 bases). Germline V gene data show CDR1 as SGHTA and CDR2 as FQGTGA. This CDR3 region has 13 residues. With 6 bases removed from V and 1 base from J, the gap between germline ends came to 6 bases. The CDR3, as DNA: TGTGCCAGCAGGGGGGGGAACACCGGGGAGCTGTTTTTT. Protein product: CASRGGNTGELFF.

Points on this clone: At one of its ends the junction is not consistent with the germline gene, which may arise from a read error. Distinct nucleotide sequences in the sample also encode this CDR3. The chain uses TRBV4-2 and TRBJ1-3; TRBD1 agrees at 9 bases. The CDR3 covers 17 residues. From germline, CDR1 is LGHNA and CDR2 YNFKEQ. The CDR3 protein is CASSQDLGQGSGNTIYF. The CDR3 DNA reads TGTGCCAGTAGCCAAGATCTGGGACAGGGTTCTGGAAACACCATATATTTT.

The chain links TRBV7-2 to TRBJ2-7; tentatively, D is TRBD2 (5 bases). The CDR3 contains 14 residues. V lost 5 bases and J 5 bases, leaving 16 bases between the germline ends. Per germline, CDR1 SGHTA and CDR2 FQGNSA. The CDR3 coding sequence is TGTGCCAGCAGCATCGGGAATTTCGGCCACGAGCAGTACTTC. This sequence encodes CASSIGNFGHEQYF.